The following is a T cell receptor beta chain sequence with its context. Some clones are missing from TCRdb's copy, which holds only in-frame ones; the method was immunoSEQ multiplex PCR. The sample consists of tens of thousands of clones, around 90% of them appearing once. The data derive from a study of T cell changes during pregnancy in multiple sclerosis. CDR3 length: 11 residues. The V gene's germline CDR1 is SGHAT and CDR2 FQNNGV. The ends were cut back, 4 bases at V and 7 bases at J, with 4 bases in the middle. This material consisted of peripheral blood, taken before pregnancy. This TCR was recovered from a female donor with multiple sclerosis, enrolled in a pregnancy study. The rearrangement links TRBV11-2 to TRBJ1-4, with no clear D. DNA of the CDR3: TGTGCCAGCAGCTCTCCTGAAAAACTGTTTTTT. Its translation: CASSSPEKLFF.